Detailed here is one T cell receptor beta chain. Its antigen remains unidentified. This entry comes from a study of T-cell reconstitution after alpha-beta-depleted transplantation in children. The study's findings and limits: High day-60 TCRbeta diversity in some patients came from surviving recipient T cells and thymic progenitors.

This CDR3 has 17 amino acids. Trimming shortened V by 3 bases and J by 5 bases, and 20 bases separated the two germline ends. Germline CDR1 reads SNHLY; CDR2 reads FYNNEI. Unique molecular identifiers were incorporated during preparation of the TCRbeta library. TCRdb reprocessed the PCR reads via MiXCR and lists one record per CDR3 protein. The sample lists approximately 980,000 distinct CDR3 sequences; 25% to 30% were seen once. The TCR was taken from a boy less than two years old who had a stem cell transplant for SCID, so the T cells may come from the graft donor. V gene TRBV2 combines with J gene TRBJ2-1; either TRBD1 or TRBD2 may fit D (5 bases each). Sequences were derived from PBMCs, mostly from graft donor cells, sampled 360 days after TCRalphabeta/CD19-depleted stem cell transplant. The CDR3 DNA sequence: TGTGCCAGCAGTGACTACGGGACCGCCCAGCCCAACAATGAGCAGTTCTTC. It translates to CASSDYGTAQPNNEQFF.